Presented here are 20 T cell receptor beta chains from one specimen sequenced in a study of T cell responses to AZD1222 COVID-19 vaccine. Some clones are missing from TCRdb's copy, which holds only in-frame ones; the method was immunoSEQ multiplex PCR. The sample contains over 130,000 clones, about 92% of which appear only once. The sample was peripheral blood, taken 28 days after the second AZD1222 dose. Source of these receptors: an adult who received the AZD1222 COVID-19 vaccine.

The rearrangement joins TRBV7-8 to TRBJ1-5, with D hard to call. The ends were cut back, 1 base at V and 0 bases at J, with 10 bases in the middle. CDR3 length: 16 residues. Looked up from germline, CDR1 is SGHVS and CDR2 is FQNEAQ. The CDR3 DNA reads TGTGCCAGCAGCTTAGAGCCCAGGTATAGCAATCAGCCCCAGCATTTT. Its protein product is CASSLEPRYSNQPQHF.

This chain uses TRBV27 with TRBJ1-5; D may be TRBD1 (5 bases). The CDR3 is made up of 17 amino acids. V was pared by 0 bases and J by 5 bases, with 17 bases between. Per the germline V gene, CDR1 is MNHEY and CDR2 is SMNVEV (reference sequence). The CDR3 DNA reads as TGTGCCAGCAGTTTATCCAATCCCCGGGACGGTCATCAGCCCCAGCATTTT. Translation: CASSLSNPRDGHQPQHF.

The rearrangement uses TRBV7-9 and TRBJ2-3; possible D gene TRBD2, 6 bases. The CDR3 is made up of 19 amino acids. Trimming removed 6 bases from V and 1 base from J, with 26 bases in between. The V gene's germline CDR1 is SEHNR and CDR2 FQNEAQ (reference sequence). The CDR3 reads CASRSSFLGGSRGTDTQYF. The CDR3 DNA follows: TGTGCCAGCAGGTCTAGCTTTCTCGGAGGGAGCCGGGGCACAGATACGCAGTATTTT. Complete variable domain (other parts from reference TRBV7-9 and TRBJ2-3): DTGVSQNPRHKITKRGQNVTFRCDPISEHNRLYWYRQTLGQGPEFLTYFQNEAQLEKSRLLSDRFSAERPKGSFSTLEIQRTEQGDSAMYLCASRSSFLGGSRGTDTQYFGPGTRLTVL.

The rearrangement uses TRBV10-2 and TRBJ1-5; the match to TRBD1 covers 8 bases. V trimming: 4 bases; J trimming: 2 bases; junction bases outside the gene matches: 1. CDR1 and CDR2 from the germline V gene are WSHSY and SAAADI. This CDR3 contains 14 residues. The CDR3 spells CASSVTGGNQPQHF. DNA for the CDR3: TGCGCCAGCAGTGTGACAGGGGGCAATCAGCCCCAGCATTTT.

The V call is TRBV10-3, the J call TRBJ1-1, with 9 nucleotides matching TRBD1. This CDR3 comprises 15 residues. The trim removed 5 bases at V and 2 bases at J, leaving 6 bases unmatched. CDR1 ENHRY and CDR2 SYGVKD come from the germline V gene. The CDR3 DNA reads TGTGCCATCAGTCAACAGGGGGCGCACAACACTGAAGCTTTCTTT. It codes for CAISQQGAHNTEAFF.

This chain uses TRBV7-2 with TRBJ1-2, with a tentative D call TRBD1 (5 bases). The germline CDR1 and CDR2 sequences are SGHTA and FQGNSA. The CDR3 spans 14 residues. V was pared by 3 bases and J by 3 bases, with 11 bases between. The CDR3 here is CASSLGQPDYGYTF. The CDR3 nucleotides read TGTGCCAGCAGCTTGGGGCAGCCGGACTATGGCTACACCTTC.

The DNA of the CDR3 is TGTGCCAGCAGTCGCCGGGTTCAGGGTCTCGAGCAGTACTTC. Protein sequence: CASSRRVQGLEQYF. This sequence joins TRBV7-2 and TRBJ2-7; D perhaps matches TRBD1 (5 bases). CDR1 SGHTA and CDR2 FQGNSA come from the germline V gene. The germline V and J ends were trimmed by 6 bases and 6 bases, with 18 bases remaining between them. The CDR3 runs 14 residues.

The CDR3 loop is CASSPTGTGAYYEQYF. DNA of the CDR3: TGTGCCAGCAGTCCAACCGGGACAGGGGCCTACTACGAGCAGTACTTC. V is TRBV28 and J is TRBJ2-7; 10 bases are a match to TRBD1. In germline, CDR1 is MDHEN, CDR2 SYDVKM. Trimming cost V 5 bases and J 3 bases; bases outside gene matches: 10. This CDR3 has 16 amino acids.

This chain uses TRBV3-1 (or the pseudogene TRBV3-2) with TRBJ1-5; possibly TRBD1 for D (5 bases). V lost 0 bases and J 2 bases, leaving 8 bases between the germline ends. The CDR3 extends over 15 amino acids. Germline CDR1 LGHDT, CDR2 YNNKEL (reference sequence). For the CDR3, the DNA is TGTGCCAGCAGCCAAGATGTGGGGGGCAATCAGCCCCAGCATTTT. Amino acid sequence: CASSQDVGGNQPQHF.

V and J are TRBV7-2 and TRBJ2-3, with a possible D match to TRBD2 (6 bases). Trimming left V 1 base short and J 1 base short, with 12 bases between. The CDR3 extends over 16 amino acids. Germline V gene sequence: CDR1 SGHTA, CDR2 FQGNSA. CDR3 sequence (DNA): TGTGCCAGCAGCTTAGTCGGGGGTGACGGCACAGATACGCAGTATTTT. Residues: CASSLVGGDGTDTQYF.

This chain's CDR3 is CASGTGYSYEQYF. The CDR3 DNA sequence: TGTGCCAGCGGAACAGGGTACTCCTACGAGCAGTACTTC. The chain uses TRBV28 and TRBJ2-7; weak D call: TRBD1 (6 bases). Trimming removed 8 bases at V and 0 bases at J, with 11 bases between. The CDR3 contains 13 residues. CDR1 is MDHEN and CDR2 is SYDVKM in the germline V gene.

V gene TRBV9 combines with J gene TRBJ2-2; D gene unclear. The V gene lost 2 bases and the J gene lost 4 bases, with 9 bases spanning the gap. Per the germline V gene, CDR1 is SGDLS and CDR2 is YYNGEE. The length of the CDR3 is 14 residues. The CDR3 loop reads CASSVTAATGELFF. For the CDR3, the DNA is TGTGCCAGCAGCGTCACAGCCGCCACCGGGGAGCTGTTTTTT.

The chain recombines TRBV28 with TRBJ2-6; 10 bases map to TRBD1. The CDR3 runs 17 residues. The junction had 8 bases not matched to a gene; V was cut back by 5 bases and J by 4 bases. Per the germline V gene, CDR1 is MDHEN and CDR2 is SYDVKM. The CDR3: CASSGPGQGSGANVLTF. The CDR3 nucleotides read TGTGCCAGCAGTGGTCCGGGACAGGGGTCCGGGGCCAACGTCCTGACTTTC.

CDR3 residues: CASSQESRKGWNTEAFF. Here the CDR3 DNA reads TGTGCCAGCAGCCAAGAGTCTAGGAAAGGGTGGAACACTGAAGCTTTCTTT. The chain combines TRBV3-1 (or the pseudogene TRBV3-2) with TRBJ1-1, with unresolved D. There are 17 residues in the CDR3. Looked up from germline, CDR1 is LGHDT and CDR2 is YNNKEL (reference sequence). V was pared by 0 bases and J by 1 base, with 15 bases between.

The J gene is TRBJ1-2, the V gene TRBV28; 12 bases match TRBD1. The CDR3 is 16 amino acids. Germline assignment: CDR1 MDHEN and CDR2 SYDVKM. V was clipped by 5 bases and J by 3 bases; unmatched bases: 7. The CDR3 spells CASSKAGTGGYYGYTF. For the CDR3, the DNA is TGTGCCAGCAGTAAAGCCGGGACAGGGGGCTACTATGGCTACACCTTC.

The chain uses TRBV11-2 and TRBJ1-1, with D unresolved. V lost 5 bases and J 1 base, leaving 11 bases between the germline ends. Germline V gives CDR1 SGHAT, CDR2 FQNNGV. CDR3 length: 14 residues. As DNA, the CDR3 is TGTGCCAGCAGCCTTACCACGGGGAACACTGAAGCTTTCTTT. Translated: CASSLTTGNTEAFF.

This clone was observed once. This CDR3 is CASSLGPYSGNTIYF. The DNA of the CDR3 is TGTGCCAGCAGCTTAGGGCCCTACTCTGGAAACACCATATATTTT. The chain joins TRBV11-2 to TRBJ1-3; D is uncertain. The CDR3 has 15 amino acids. V lost 1 base, J lost 0 bases, and 7 bases lay in between. Germline assignment: CDR1 SGHAT and CDR2 FQNNGV.

DNA of the CDR3: TGTGCCAGCAGCTTCTGGACAGGGGACGATACGCAGTATTTT. It specifies CASSFWTGDDTQYF. This chain links TRBV7-9 with TRBJ2-3, with 9 bases identical to TRBD1. The CDR3 has 14 residues. CDR1 is SEHNR and CDR2 is FQNEAQ in the germline V gene (reference sequence). The J segment lost 6 bases and the V segment lost 3 bases, leaving 4 bases of the junction unmatched.

This clone appeared a single time. The gene calls are TRBV11-3 and TRBJ2-7; 9 bases match TRBD2. The V segment lost 5 bases and the J segment 2 bases; nucleotides outside the gene matches: 7. From germline, CDR1 is SGHNT and CDR2 YENEEA. The CDR3 contains 15 residues. In nucleotides, the CDR3 is TGTGCCAGCAGCCCTTCACTAGCGGGCGCCTACGAGCAGTACTTC. This gives the protein CASSPSLAGAYEQYF.

The V gene is TRBV30, the J gene TRBJ1-2; weak D call: TRBD1 (5 bases). This CDR3 comprises 14 residues. The germline V gene has CDR1 GTSNPN and CDR2 SVGIG (reference sequence). Trimming removed 3 bases from V and 4 bases from J, with 15 bases in between. The CDR3 protein is CAWRNPGQGYGYTF. Here the CDR3 DNA reads TGTGCCTGGAGAAACCCGGGGCAGGGCTATGGCTACACCTTC.